A single T cell receptor beta chain is shown here with its context. The germline V gene has CDR1 SGHRS and CDR2 YFSETQ. This CDR3 is built from 15 residues. V dropped 8 bases and J dropped 4; count of bases not matched to a gene: 15. The data were produced by immunoSEQ multiplex PCR, yet TCRdb's version contains in-frame clones alone and is incomplete. This sample has approximately 76,000 clones, with 84% found just once. The sample comes from a study of control samples from healthy donors and cancer patients. The origin of this receptor is a man in his 60s with head and neck cancer. This chain connects TRBV5-1 to TRBJ2-7; 7 bases match TRBD2. The sequenced material came from PBMCs. Written as DNA, the CDR3 is TGCGCCAGTTGCCCAGGCGGGAGTGGGGTTTACGAGCAGTACTTC. Amino acid sequence: CASCPGGSGVYEQYF.